This T cell receptor beta chain stems from a study of cytomegalovirus exposure and HLA in healthy donors. Per germline, CDR1 SGHRS and CDR2 YFSETQ. V lost 0 bases and J 0 bases, leaving 7 bases between the germline ends. This CDR3 comprises 15 residues. This table comes from immunoSEQ multiplex PCR, and its TCRdb copy is limited to in-frame clones, with some not included. The sample records under 200,000 clones, just under 90% being singletons. Sequenced: PBMCs. This clonotype was obtained from a man aged 18 to 29 in good health and CMV-seropositive. V usage is TRBV5-1 and J usage is TRBJ2-1; D might be TRBD1 (5 bases). For the CDR3, the DNA is TGCGCCAGCAGCTTGGGACAGAGCTCCTACAATGAGCAGTTCTTC. The encoded protein is CASSLGQSSYNEQFF.